A single T cell receptor (beta chain) is shown here with its context. No antigen is known for it. Measured with immunoSEQ multiplex PCR; TCRdb has only the in-frame clones, and not every one. The sample lists roughly 490,000 clones; approximately 79% were seen once. These data are taken from a study of shared clonotypes between healthy human individuals. The study's findings and limits: An effect of sequencing depth on clonotype sharing among donors was expected. Tissues were not sampled, only blood, and their repertoires likely differ.

Genomic DNA for unsorted samples was obtained from 70 million to 100 million PBMCs. This receptor was identified in a woman aged 40 to 55 in good health. Some clones in this sample may be carry-over from other donors' samples. The sequencing sample was made of PBMCs.

The CDR3 nucleotides read TGTGCCAGCAGCCCTACTAGCGGGAGGGGCCCCGGGGAGCTGTTTTTT. Protein: CASSPTSGRGPGELFF. The chain carries TRBV7-2 and TRBJ2-2; 13 nucleotides align to TRBD2. The CDR3 loop spans 16 amino acids. V lost 5 bases, J lost 6 bases, and 6 bases stayed unmatched. Germline V gene data show CDR1 as SGHTA and CDR2 as FQGNSA.